This is a list of T cell receptor beta chains from one sample in a study of OX40 agonist ivuxolimab in advanced cancers. Sequencing was performed with immunoSEQ multiplex PCR; in TCRdb, only in-frame clones are kept and a portion is missing. The table includes over 60,000 clones, 65% to 85% detected once. The sample here was CD4+ or CD8+ T cells sorted from blood, taken in a trial of the OX40 agonist ivuxolimab. These receptors all come from an adult with an advanced solid tumor such as melanoma, head and neck, liver or kidney cancer. CDR3s include the opening cysteine and the closing phenylalanine or tryptophan. D genes are given only for firm matches. A row's size may be missing; if present it is once, few, many or a size class.

V gene: TRBV18
J gene: TRBJ1-5
clone size: .
D gene: .
CDR3 DNA: TGTGCCAGCTCATTGGACAGCAATCAGCCCCAGCATTTT
CDR3 protein: CASSLDSNQPQHF

V gene: TRBV14
J gene: TRBJ2-3
clone size: .
D gene: TRBD2
CDR3 DNA: TGTGCCAGCAGCCAAGTTTGGGGACGAGGAGATAGCGGGAGAGTGATGATTGCAGATACGCAGTATTTT
CDR3 protein: CASSQVWGRGDSGRVMIADTQYF

V gene: TRBV18
J gene: TRBJ2-5
clone size: .
D gene: .
CDR3 DNA: TGTGCCAGCTCACAGGAGAGAGAGACCCAGTACTTC
CDR3 protein: CASSQERETQYF

V gene: TRBV4-3
J gene: TRBJ2-1
clone size: .
D gene: .
CDR3 DNA: TGCGCCAGCAGCCATGTGTCGAATGAGCAGTTCTTC
CDR3 protein: CASSHVSNEQFF

V gene: TRBV5-4
J gene: TRBJ2-7
clone size: .
D gene: TRBD2
CDR3 DNA: TGTGCCAGCACAATAGCGGGAGGATCCTACGAGCAGTACTTC
CDR3 protein: CASTIAGGSYEQYF

V gene: TRBV19
J gene: TRBJ2-3
clone size: .
D gene: .
CDR3 DNA: TGTGCCAGTAGTATGCGGGGCGCAGATACGCAGTATTTT
CDR3 protein: CASSMRGADTQYF

V gene: TRBV29-1
J gene: TRBJ2-7
clone size: .
D gene: TRBD1
CDR3 DNA: TGCAGCGTTACCGGGACAGGTAACTACGAGCAGTACTTC
CDR3 protein: CSVTGTGNYEQYF

V gene: TRBV6-5
J gene: TRBJ2-4
clone size: few
D gene: TRBD2
CDR3 DNA: TGTGCCAGCAGTAATAGCGGGAGCGATCGGCACATTCAGTACTTC
CDR3 protein: CASSNSGSDRHIQYF

V gene: TRBV7-9
J gene: TRBJ2-7
clone size: .
D gene: .
CDR3 DNA: TGTGCCAGCAGCTCCGGACCCGGGTTTCACGAGCAGTACTTC
CDR3 protein: CASSSGPGFHEQYF

V gene: TRBV30
J gene: TRBJ1-5
clone size: .
D gene: .
CDR3 DNA: TGTGCCTGGAGTGTTGGGGGGAATAGCAATCAGCCCCAGCATTTT
CDR3 protein: CAWSVGGNSNQPQHF

V gene: TRBV2
J gene: TRBJ1-1
clone size: .
D gene: .
CDR3 DNA: TGTGCCAGCAGTGAAGGGGTTCGCACTGAAGCTTTCTTT
CDR3 protein: CASSEGVRTEAFF

V gene: TRBV7-2
J gene: TRBJ2-4
clone size: .
D gene: TRBD2
CDR3 DNA: TGTGCCAGCAGCGACAGAGGTACTAGCGGGAGGGCCGGGCTTCAGTACTTC
CDR3 protein: CASSDRGTSGRAGLQYF

V gene: TRBV13
J gene: TRBJ2-4
clone size: many
D gene: TRBD2
CDR3 DNA: TGTGCCAGCAGCTTAGAGGGACTAGCGGGAGCGAACATTCAGTACTTC
CDR3 protein: CASSLEGLAGANIQYF

V gene: TRBV9
J gene: TRBJ1-1
clone size: .
D gene: .
CDR3 DNA: TGTGCCAGCAGCGTAGATTGGGGGATGGAAACTGAAGCTTTCTTT
CDR3 protein: CASSVDWGMETEAFF

V gene: TRBV6-1
J gene: TRBJ1-5
clone size: .
D gene: .
CDR3 DNA: TGTGCCAGCAGCGAGACAGATAGCAATCAGCCCCAGCATTTT
CDR3 protein: CASSETDSNQPQHF

V gene: TRBV19
J gene: TRBJ2-1
clone size: .
D gene: TRBD1
CDR3 DNA: TGTGCCAGTAGTCCCCACGGGACAGGGGTAAGATCCTACAATGAGCAGTTCTTC
CDR3 protein: CASSPHGTGVRSYNEQFF

V gene: TRBV2
J gene: TRBJ2-1
clone size: .
D gene: .
CDR3 DNA: TGTGCCAGCAGTGAGGTTCAGGGACCACCCTACAATGAGCAGTTCTTC
CDR3 protein: CASSEVQGPPYNEQFF

V gene: TRBV18
J gene: TRBJ2-3
clone size: .
D gene: .
CDR3 DNA: TGTGCCAGCTCACCAGGGACCGGCACAGATACGCAGTATTTT
CDR3 protein: CASSPGTGTDTQYF

V gene: TRBV30
J gene: TRBJ1-3
clone size: .
D gene: .
CDR3 DNA: TGTGCCTGGAGCGCCCTCGGGAACACCATATATTTT
CDR3 protein: CAWSALGNTIYF

V gene: TRBV18
J gene: TRBJ1-2
clone size: .
D gene: .
CDR3 DNA: TGTGCCAGCTCACCCCCCACTTCTTCCGGCTATGGCTACACCTTC
CDR3 protein: CASSPPTSSGYGYTF

V gene: TRBV6-5
J gene: TRBJ2-7
clone size: .
D gene: .
CDR3 DNA: TGTGCCGCCCGTCGAGGGGCCGAATTCTGGCACGAGCAGTACTTC
CDR3 protein: CAARRGAEFWHEQYF

V gene: TRBV11-2
J gene: TRBJ1-6
clone size: .
D gene: .
CDR3 DNA: TGTGCCAGCAGCTTAGTATTCCCCTATTCACCCCTCCACTTT
CDR3 protein: CASSLVFPYSPLHF

V gene: TRBV11-3
J gene: TRBJ2-1
clone size: .
D gene: TRBD2
CDR3 DNA: TGTGCCAGCAGCTTTCTAGCGGGAGAGGGAAATGAGCAGTTCTTC
CDR3 protein: CASSFLAGEGNEQFF

V gene: TRBV19
J gene: TRBJ1-3
clone size: .
D gene: TRBD1
CDR3 DNA: TGTGCCAGTAGTACCCACTGGCAGGGGGCGAGCTCTGGAAACACCATATATTTT
CDR3 protein: CASSTHWQGASSGNTIYF

V gene: TRBV6-1
J gene: TRBJ1-5
clone size: .
D gene: .
CDR3 DNA: TGTGCCAGCAGACCCGGACAGCCAAATCAGCCCCAGCATTTT
CDR3 protein: CASRPGQPNQPQHF

V gene: TRBV7-8
J gene: TRBJ2-1
clone size: .
D gene: .
CDR3 DNA: TGTGCCAGCAGCCGCGGACAGAACAATGAGCAGTTCTTC
CDR3 protein: CASSRGQNNEQFF

V gene: TRBV25-1
J gene: TRBJ1-1
clone size: .
D gene: .
CDR3 DNA: TGTGCCAGCAGTGAATTGGGGGGGCTAACGAACACTGAAGCTTTCTTT
CDR3 protein: CASSELGGLTNTEAFF

V gene: TRBV10-3
J gene: TRBJ2-1
clone size: .
D gene: TRBD2
CDR3 DNA: TGTGCCATCACAAAGGGGAGGGACTTCTACAATGAGCAGTTCTTC
CDR3 protein: CAITKGRDFYNEQFF

V gene: TRBV7-3
J gene: TRBJ1-3
clone size: once
D gene: .
CDR3 DNA: TGTGCCAGCAGCTTAGGGGGCAGCTCTGGAAACACCATATATTTT
CDR3 protein: CASSLGGSSGNTIYF

V gene: TRBV7-9
J gene: TRBJ2-2
clone size: .
D gene: TRBD2
CDR3 DNA: TGTGCCAGCAGCTTTATGGGTAGCGGGAGTACCGGGGAGCTGTTTTTT
CDR3 protein: CASSFMGSGSTGELFF

V gene: TRBV18
J gene: TRBJ1-1
clone size: .
D gene: .
CDR3 DNA: TGTGCCAGCTCACCGTCCATGGAGGAAGGGGGGGGAGCTTTCTTT
CDR3 protein: CASSPSMEEGGGAFF

V gene: TRBV7-9
J gene: TRBJ1-4
clone size: .
D gene: .
CDR3 DNA: TGTGCCAGCAGCCGGTCCGCTAATGAAAAACTGTTTTTT
CDR3 protein: CASSRSANEKLFF